The clone carrying this TCR beta chain has a handful of counts. The antigen is undetermined. Trimming at V came to 3 bases and at J to 7 bases, leaving 5 bases not matched to a gene. The V gene's germline CDR1 is SGHKS and CDR2 YYEKEE (reference sequence). CDR3 size: 15 residues. TCRdb called the RT-PCR reads again in MiXCR, with one record for every CDR3 protein. There are about 830,000 distinct CDR3 sequences in the sample; approximately 17% occur only once, and approximately 11% lies in the top ten. This specimen comes from a study of response to subunit inactivated influenza vaccine. Broader study findings: The authors put forward the suggestion that each seasonal influenza vaccination may bring in only a limited number of new T cells.

The specimen comprised PBMCs from blood, sampled around 5 days after vaccination. V is TRBV5-5 and J is TRBJ2-1; 12 positions match TRBD2. This TCR came from a man in his fifties who received an inactivated influenza vaccine. CDR3 protein: CASSSGTSGFNEQFF. In nucleotides, the CDR3 is TGTGCCAGCAGCTCCGGGACTAGCGGGTTTAATGAGCAGTTCTTC.